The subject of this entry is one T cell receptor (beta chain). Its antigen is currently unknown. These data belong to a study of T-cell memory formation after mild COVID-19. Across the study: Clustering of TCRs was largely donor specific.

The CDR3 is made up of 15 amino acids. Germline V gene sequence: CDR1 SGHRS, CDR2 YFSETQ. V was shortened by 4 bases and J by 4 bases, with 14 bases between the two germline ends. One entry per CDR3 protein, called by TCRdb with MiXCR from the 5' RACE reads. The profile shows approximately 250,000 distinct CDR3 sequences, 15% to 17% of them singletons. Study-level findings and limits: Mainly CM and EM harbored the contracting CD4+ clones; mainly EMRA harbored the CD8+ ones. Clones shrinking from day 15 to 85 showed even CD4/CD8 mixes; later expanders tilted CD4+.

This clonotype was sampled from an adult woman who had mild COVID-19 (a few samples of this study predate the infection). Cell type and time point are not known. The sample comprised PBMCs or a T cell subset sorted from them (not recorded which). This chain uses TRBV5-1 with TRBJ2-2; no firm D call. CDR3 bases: TGCGCCAGCAGCGAGGTCCCAACCCCCACCGGGGAGCTGTTTTTT. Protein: CASSEVPTPTGELFF.